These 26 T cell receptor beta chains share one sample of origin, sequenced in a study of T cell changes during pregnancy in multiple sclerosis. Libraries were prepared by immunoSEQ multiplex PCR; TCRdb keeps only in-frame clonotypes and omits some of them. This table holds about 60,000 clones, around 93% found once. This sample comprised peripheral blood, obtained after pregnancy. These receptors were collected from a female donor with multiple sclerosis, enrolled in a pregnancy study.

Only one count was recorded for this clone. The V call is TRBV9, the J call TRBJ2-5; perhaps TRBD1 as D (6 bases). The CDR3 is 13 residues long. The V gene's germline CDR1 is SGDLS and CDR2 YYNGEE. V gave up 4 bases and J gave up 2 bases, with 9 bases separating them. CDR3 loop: CASSWTAQETQYF. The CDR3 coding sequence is TGTGCCAGCAGCTGGACAGCTCAAGAGACCCAGTACTTC.

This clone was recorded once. CDR3 nucleotide sequence: TGTGCCTTGCAGCCCGGGGCTAATGAAAAACTGTTTTTT. It is translated as CALQPGANEKLFF. The genes are TRBV30 and TRBJ1-4; no clear D gene. The CDR3 sequence is 13 residues long. CDR1 GTSNPN and CDR2 SVGIG come from the germline V gene (reference sequence). Trimming left V 7 bases short and J 3 bases short, with 12 bases between.

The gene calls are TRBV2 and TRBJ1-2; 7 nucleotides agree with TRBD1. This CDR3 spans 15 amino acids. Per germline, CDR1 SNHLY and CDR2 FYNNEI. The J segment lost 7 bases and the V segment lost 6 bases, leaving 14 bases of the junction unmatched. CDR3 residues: CASRAEQGTQPGYTF. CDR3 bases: TGTGCCAGCAGGGCAGAACAGGGGACGCAACCTGGCTACACCTTC.

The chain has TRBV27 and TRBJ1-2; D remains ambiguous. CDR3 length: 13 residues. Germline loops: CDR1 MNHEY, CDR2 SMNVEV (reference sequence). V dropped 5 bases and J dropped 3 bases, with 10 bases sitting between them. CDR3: CASSLNADYGYTF. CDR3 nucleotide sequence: TGTGCCAGCAGTCTTAACGCGGACTATGGCTACACCTTC.

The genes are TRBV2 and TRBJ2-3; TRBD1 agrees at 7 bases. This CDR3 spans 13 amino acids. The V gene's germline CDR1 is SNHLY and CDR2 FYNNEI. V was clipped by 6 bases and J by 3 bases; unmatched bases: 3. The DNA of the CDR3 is TGTGCCAGCAGGCAGGGGGAAACAGATACGCAGTATTTT. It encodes CASRQGETDTQYF. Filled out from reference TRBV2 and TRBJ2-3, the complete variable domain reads EPEVTQTPSHQVTQMGQEVILRCVPISNHLYFYWYRQILGQKVEFLVSFYNNEISEKSEIFDDQFSVERPDGSNFTLKIRSTKLEDSAMYFCASRQGETDTQYFGPGTRLTVL.

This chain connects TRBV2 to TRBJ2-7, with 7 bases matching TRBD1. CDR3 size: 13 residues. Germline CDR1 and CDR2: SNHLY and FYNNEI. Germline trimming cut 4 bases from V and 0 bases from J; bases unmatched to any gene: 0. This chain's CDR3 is CASSGDSSYEQYF. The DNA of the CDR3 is TGTGCCAGCAGTGGGGACAGCTCCTACGAGCAGTACTTC.

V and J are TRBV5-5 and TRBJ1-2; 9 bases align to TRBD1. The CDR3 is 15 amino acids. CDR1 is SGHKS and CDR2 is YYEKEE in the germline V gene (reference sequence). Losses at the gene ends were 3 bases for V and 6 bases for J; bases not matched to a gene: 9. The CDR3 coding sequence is TGTGCCAGCAGCTCGGGACAGGGAGGGCGTGATGGCTACACCTTC. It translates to CASSSGQGGRDGYTF.

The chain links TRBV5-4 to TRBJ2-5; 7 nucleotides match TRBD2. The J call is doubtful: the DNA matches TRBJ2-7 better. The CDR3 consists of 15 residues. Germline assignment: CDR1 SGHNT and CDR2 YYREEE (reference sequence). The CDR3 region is CASSLATGRAHEQYF. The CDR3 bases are TGTGCCAGCAGCTTGGCCACTGGGAGGGCCCACGAGCAGTACTTC.

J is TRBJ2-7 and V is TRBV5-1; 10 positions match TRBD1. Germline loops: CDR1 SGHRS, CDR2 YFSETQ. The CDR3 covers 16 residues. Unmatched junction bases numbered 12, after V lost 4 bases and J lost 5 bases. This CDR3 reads CASSRQTGTGANEQYF. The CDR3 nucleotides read TGCGCCAGCAGCCGGCAGACCGGGACAGGGGCCAACGAGCAGTACTTC.

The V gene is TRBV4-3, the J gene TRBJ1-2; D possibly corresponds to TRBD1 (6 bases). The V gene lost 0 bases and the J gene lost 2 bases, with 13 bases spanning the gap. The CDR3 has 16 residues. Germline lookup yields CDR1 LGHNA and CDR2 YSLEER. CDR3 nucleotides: TGCGCCAGCAGCCAAGATATTCAGGGGCCCAACTATGGCTACACCTTC. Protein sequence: CASSQDIQGPNYGYTF.

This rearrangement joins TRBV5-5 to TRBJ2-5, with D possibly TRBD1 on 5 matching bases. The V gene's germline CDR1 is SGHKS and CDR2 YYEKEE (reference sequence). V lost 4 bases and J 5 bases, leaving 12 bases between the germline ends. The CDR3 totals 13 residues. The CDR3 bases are TGTGCCAGCAGCCGTCAGGGTGAGGAGACCCAGTACTTC. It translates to CASSRQGEETQYF.

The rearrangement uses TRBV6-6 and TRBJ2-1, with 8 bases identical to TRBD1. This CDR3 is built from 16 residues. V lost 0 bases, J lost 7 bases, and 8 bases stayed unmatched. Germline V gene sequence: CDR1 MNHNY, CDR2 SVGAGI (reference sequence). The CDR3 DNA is TGTGCCAGCAGTTACTCGAGGCAGGGGGCTAATAATGAGCAGTTCTTC. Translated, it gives CASSYSRQGANNEQFF.

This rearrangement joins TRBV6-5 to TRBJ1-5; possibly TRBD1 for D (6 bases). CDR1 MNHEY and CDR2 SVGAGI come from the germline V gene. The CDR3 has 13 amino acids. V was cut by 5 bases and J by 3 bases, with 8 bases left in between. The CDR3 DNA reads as TGTGCCAGCAGTACAGGGATCAATCAGCCCCAGCATTTT. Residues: CASSTGINQPQHF.

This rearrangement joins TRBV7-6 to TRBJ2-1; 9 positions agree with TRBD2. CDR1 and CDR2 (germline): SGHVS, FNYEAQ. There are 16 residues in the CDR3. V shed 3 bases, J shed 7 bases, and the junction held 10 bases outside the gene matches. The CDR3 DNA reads TGTGCCAGCAGCTTGTCGGGTAGCGGGAGAGATAATGAGCAGTTCTTC. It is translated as CASSLSGSGRDNEQFF.

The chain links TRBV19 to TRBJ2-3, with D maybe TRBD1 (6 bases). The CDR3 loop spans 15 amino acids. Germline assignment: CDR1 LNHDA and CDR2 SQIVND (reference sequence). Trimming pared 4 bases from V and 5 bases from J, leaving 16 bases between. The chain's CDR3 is CASSTPQGMVDTQYF. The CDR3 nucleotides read TGTGCCAGTAGTACCCCACAGGGTATGGTAGATACGCAGTATTTT.

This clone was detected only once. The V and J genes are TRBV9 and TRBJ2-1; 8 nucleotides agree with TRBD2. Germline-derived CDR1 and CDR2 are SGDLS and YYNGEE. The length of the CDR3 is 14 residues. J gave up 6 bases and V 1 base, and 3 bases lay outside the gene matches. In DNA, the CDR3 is TGTGCCAGCAGCGTATTTGCGGGAGGCAATGAGCAGTTCTTC. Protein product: CASSVFAGGNEQFF.

CDR3 in DNA: TGTGCCAGCAGAGGGGCCTCCTACAATGAGCAGTTCTTC. Translating it yields CASRGASYNEQFF. The chain has TRBV28 and TRBJ2-1; D is possibly TRBD1 (5 bases). Deletions cut 6 bases from V and 0 bases from J, with 6 bases between. The CDR3 is 13 residues long. The germline V gene has CDR1 MDHEN and CDR2 SYDVKM.

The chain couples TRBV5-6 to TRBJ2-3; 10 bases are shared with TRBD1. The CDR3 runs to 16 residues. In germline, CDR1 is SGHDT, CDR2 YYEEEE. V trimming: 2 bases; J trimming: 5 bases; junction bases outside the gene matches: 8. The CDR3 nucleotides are TGTGCCAGCAGCTTAAGGACAGGGGGAAACGGAGATACGCAGTATTTT. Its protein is CASSLRTGGNGDTQYF.

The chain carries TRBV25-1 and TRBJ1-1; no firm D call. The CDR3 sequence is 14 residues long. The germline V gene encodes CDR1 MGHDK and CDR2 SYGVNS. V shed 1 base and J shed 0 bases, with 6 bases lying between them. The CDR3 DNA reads TGTGCCAGCAGTGAATCGGTAGTGAACACTGAAGCTTTCTTT. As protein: CASSESVVNTEAFF.

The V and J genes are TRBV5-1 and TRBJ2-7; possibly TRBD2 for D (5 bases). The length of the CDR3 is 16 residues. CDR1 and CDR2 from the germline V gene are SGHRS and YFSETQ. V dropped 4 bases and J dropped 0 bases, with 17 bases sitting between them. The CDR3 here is CASSPGLGRSSYEQYF. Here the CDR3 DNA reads TGCGCCAGCAGCCCGGGATTAGGTCGTAGCTCCTACGAGCAGTACTTC.

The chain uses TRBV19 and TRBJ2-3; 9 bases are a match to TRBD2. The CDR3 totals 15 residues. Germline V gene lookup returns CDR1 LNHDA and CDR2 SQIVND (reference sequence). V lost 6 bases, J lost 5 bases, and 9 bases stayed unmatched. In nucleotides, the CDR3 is TGTGCCAGTAGCATCCTTAGCGGGGGTGGAGATACGCAGTATTTT. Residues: CASSILSGGGDTQYF.

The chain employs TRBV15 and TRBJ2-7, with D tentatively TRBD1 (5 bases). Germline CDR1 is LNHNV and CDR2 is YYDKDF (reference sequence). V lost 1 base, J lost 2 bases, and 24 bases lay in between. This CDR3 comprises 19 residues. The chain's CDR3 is CATSRASAKGLVSTYEQYF. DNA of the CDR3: TGTGCCACCAGCAGAGCAAGTGCTAAGGGGCTAGTTAGCACCTACGAGCAGTACTTC. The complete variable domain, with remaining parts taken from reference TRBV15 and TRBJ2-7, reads DAMVIQNPRYQVTQFGKPVTLSCSQTLNHNVMYWYQQKSSQAPKLLFHYYDKDFNNEADTPDNFQSRRPNTSFCFLDIRSPGLGDTAMYLCATSRASAKGLVSTYEQYFGPGTRLTVT.

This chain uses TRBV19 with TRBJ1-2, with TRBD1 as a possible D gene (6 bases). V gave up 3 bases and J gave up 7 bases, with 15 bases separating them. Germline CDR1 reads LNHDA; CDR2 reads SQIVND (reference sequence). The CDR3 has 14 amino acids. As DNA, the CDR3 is TGTGCCAGTAGTATCGAGCAGGGGATCTTTGGCTACACCTTC. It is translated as CASSIEQGIFGYTF.

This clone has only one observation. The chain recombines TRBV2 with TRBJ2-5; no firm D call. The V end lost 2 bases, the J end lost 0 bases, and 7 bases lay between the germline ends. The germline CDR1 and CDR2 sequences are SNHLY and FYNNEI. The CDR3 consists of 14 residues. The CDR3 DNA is TGTGCCAGCAGTGAACGGCGGTACCAAGAGACCCAGTACTTC. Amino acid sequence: CASSERRYQETQYF.

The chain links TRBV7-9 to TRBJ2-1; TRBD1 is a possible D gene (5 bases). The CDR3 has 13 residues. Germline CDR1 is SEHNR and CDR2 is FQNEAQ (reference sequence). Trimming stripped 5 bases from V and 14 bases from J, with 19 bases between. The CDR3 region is CASSPDSQIREFF. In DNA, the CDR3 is TGTGCCAGCAGCCCTGACAGTCAAATTAGGGAGTTCTTC.

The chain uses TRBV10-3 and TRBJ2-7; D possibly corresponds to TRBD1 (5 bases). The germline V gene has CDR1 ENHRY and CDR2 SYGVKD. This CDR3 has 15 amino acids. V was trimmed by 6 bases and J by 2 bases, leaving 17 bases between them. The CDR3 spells CAIRGEMGFPYEQYF. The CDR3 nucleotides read TGTGCCATCAGAGGGGAAATGGGGTTCCCCTACGAGCAGTACTTC.